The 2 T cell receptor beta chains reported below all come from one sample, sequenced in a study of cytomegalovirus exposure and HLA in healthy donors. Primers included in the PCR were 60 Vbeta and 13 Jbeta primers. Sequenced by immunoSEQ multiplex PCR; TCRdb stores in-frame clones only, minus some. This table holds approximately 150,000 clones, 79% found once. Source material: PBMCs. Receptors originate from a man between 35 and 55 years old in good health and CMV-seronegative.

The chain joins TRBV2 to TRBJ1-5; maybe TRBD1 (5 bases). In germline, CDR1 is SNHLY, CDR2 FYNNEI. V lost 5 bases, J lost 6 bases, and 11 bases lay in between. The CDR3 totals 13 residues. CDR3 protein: CASSPGGVQPQHF. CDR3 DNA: TGTGCCAGCAGTCCCGGGGGGGTTCAGCCCCAGCATTTT.

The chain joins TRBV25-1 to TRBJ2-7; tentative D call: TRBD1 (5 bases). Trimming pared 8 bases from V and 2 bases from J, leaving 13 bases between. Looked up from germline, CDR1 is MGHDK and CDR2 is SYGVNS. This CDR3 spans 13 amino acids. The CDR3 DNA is TGTGCCAGCCGACAGACCGATACCTACGAGCAGTACTTC. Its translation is CASRQTDTYEQYF.